These 10 T cell receptor beta chains were all obtained from the same sample, sequenced in a study of spatial heterogeneity in lung cancer. Study findings and constraints: Mutation tallies in tumors tracked expanded intratumoral alpha and beta TCR counts.

Time point: sample taken at primary tumor resection. A single record per CDR3 protein comes from TCRdb applying MiXCR to the 5' RACE reads. Among 10,000 to 15,000 distinct CDR3 sequences listed, about 5% were seen once. These receptors have no known antigen. This specimen was lung tumor tissue, taken at surgery. Every receptor here comes from a male donor with early-stage non-small cell lung cancer.

This clonotype was found many times. DNA for the CDR3: TGTGCCAGCAGTTCCTCGGGCTATACGCAGTATTTT. This encodes CASSSSGYTQYF. V and J are TRBV28 and TRBJ2-3; D not resolved. CDR3 size: 12 residues. Germline V CDR1 and CDR2: MDHEN, SYDVKM. The V gene lost 4 bases and the J gene lost 7 bases, with 9 bases spanning the gap.

The chain has TRBV2 and TRBJ2-5; no firm D call. Between the trimmed V and J ends, which lost 6 bases and 5 bases, there was a span of 10 bases. The germline V gene has CDR1 SNHLY and CDR2 FYNNEI. CDR3 length: 12 amino acids. For the CDR3, the DNA is TGTGCCAGCAGGACGGATGAGGAGACCCAGTACTTC. Amino acid sequence: CASRTDEETQYF.

This clonotype was recorded at least ten times. V is TRBV14 and J is TRBJ2-3; D is ambiguous. V was cut by 5 bases and J by 7 bases, with 7 bases left in between. Germline V gene sequence: CDR1 SGHDN, CDR2 FVKESK. This CDR3 is built from 11 residues. The CDR3: CASSLRNTQYF. CDR3 coding DNA: TGTGCCAGCAGCTTACGTAATACGCAGTATTTT.

This clonotype was counted ten times or more. V and J are TRBV6-2 or TRBV6-3 and TRBJ2-3, with 8 bases that match TRBD1. Germline V gene data show CDR1 as MNHEY and CDR2 as SVGEGT. V shed 10 bases and J 4 bases; nucleotides not matched to a gene: 10. This CDR3 has 14 amino acids. The CDR3 protein is CAIRGRGLSDTQYF. The CDR3 DNA follows: TGTGCCATTCGGGGCAGGGGGCTTTCAGATACGCAGTATTTT.

There are many counts of this clonotype. The chain combines TRBV6-2 or TRBV6-3 with TRBJ1-5; 8 bases match TRBD1. Germline V CDR1 and CDR2: MNHEY, SVGEGT. The V segment lost 5 bases and the J segment 6 bases; nucleotides outside the gene matches: 3. This CDR3 has 13 amino acids. The CDR3 spells CASSLTGGQPQHF. CDR3 nucleotides: TGTGCCAGCAGTCTTACAGGGGGTCAGCCCCAGCATTTT.

This clonotype was picked up many times. The rearrangement links TRBV21-1 to TRBJ2-6; TRBD2, the table's D call, was not compared with the DNA. TRBV21-1 is assigned pseudogene status. CDR3 size: 18 residues. The CDR3 is CASVPGLAGESGANVLTF. In DNA form, the CDR3 reads TGTGCCAGCGTCCCCGGACTAGCGGGGGAGTCTGGGGCCAACGTCCTGACTTTC.

V is TRBV11-3 and J is TRBJ2-3, with D unresolved. This CDR3 spans 13 amino acids. The V end was cut by 1 base, the J end by 6 bases, with 8 bases between. Germline lookup yields CDR1 SGHNT and CDR2 YENEEA. For the CDR3, the DNA is TGTGCCAGCAGCTTAGGTCCCGTTGATACGCAGTATTTT. Amino acid sequence: CASSLGPVDTQYF.

Ten or more counts support this clonotype. This chain connects TRBV12-3 or TRBV12-4 to TRBJ2-1, with TRBD2 matching 15 bases. This CDR3 is built from 17 residues. After removal of 5 bases from V and 8 bases from J, the junction contained 10 bases not matched to a gene. CDR3 protein: CASSPPGTSGGKYEQFF. DNA for the CDR3: TGTGCCAGCAGTCCCCCCGGGACTAGCGGGGGGAAGTATGAGCAGTTCTTC.

This clonotype was seen repeatedly, ten times or more. V is TRBV7-3 and J is TRBJ2-1, with D possibly TRBD1 on 6 matching bases. The V end lost 2 bases, the J end lost 7 bases, and 12 bases lay between the germline ends. The germline CDR1 and CDR2 sequences are SGHTA and FQGTGA. The CDR3 length is 14 residues. The CDR3 DNA reads TGTGCCAGCAGCTTAGGACCCCAGGGGAATGAGCAGTTCTTC. It yields the protein CASSLGPQGNEQFF.

This clonotype was detected many times. The chain recombines TRBV7-3 with TRBJ2-2, with 8 bases identical to TRBD2. The germline CDR1 and CDR2 sequences are SGHTA and FQGTGA. J was trimmed by 4 bases and V by 7 bases; bases with no gene match: 8. This CDR3 region has 15 residues. The CDR3, as DNA: TGTGCCAGCACCTTTGGCGCGGGAGGCACCGGGGAGCTGTTTTTT. Translation: CASTFGAGGTGELFF.